This TCR beta chain derives from a study of cytomegalovirus exposure and HLA in healthy donors. On the study more broadly: Assignment to the Caucasian-associated ancestry cluster applied to approximately 80% of the 300 to 500 genotyped donors.

CDR1 is ENHRY and CDR2 is SYGVKD in the germline V gene. The CDR3 covers 18 residues. Trimming removed 8 bases from V and 2 bases from J; junction bases left unmatched: 16. Primers: 60 Vbeta forward and 13 Jbeta reverse. Data came from immunoSEQ multiplex PCR; TCRdb stores just in-frame clones and leaves some out. The sample includes under 150,000 clones, around four fifths of them seen just once. The sequencing sample was made of PBMCs. This chain joins TRBV10-3 and TRBJ2-3; TRBD2 matches 10 bases. This sequence originates from a woman aged 45-59 years in good health and CMV-seropositive. The CDR3: CAIAFRLAGEVATDTQYF. DNA of the CDR3: TGTGCCATCGCTTTCCGGCTAGCGGGAGAGGTTGCCACAGATACGCAGTATTTT.